Following are 32 T cell receptor beta chains from one sample sequenced in a study of a mutant IDH1 vaccine in newly diagnosed glioma. Sample time point: week 23, last vaccination. In the vaccine, a single dose held 300 ug of the mutant IDH1 20-mer peptide, along with topical imiquimod. Their recognized antigens are unknown. This table comes from immunoSEQ multiplex PCR, and its TCRdb copy is limited to in-frame clones, with some not included. Seen here are approximately 41,000 clones, about four fifths observed once, and the top ten hold 4% to 6%. The sample was PBMCs, taken from a glioma patient whose treatment included an IDH1 peptide vaccine. The receptors derive from a man aged 40-49 years with glioma.

The CDR3 protein is CASSSSLNTQYF. DNA for the CDR3: TGTGCCAGCAGCTCCTCATTAAATACGCAGTATTTT. The rearrangement links TRBV11-1 to TRBJ2-3; D gene ambiguous. This CDR3 is 12 amino acids long. The germline V and J ends were trimmed by 4 bases and 7 bases, with 9 bases remaining between them. The V gene's germline CDR1 is SGHAT and CDR2 FQDESV (reference sequence).

The chain links TRBV19 to TRBJ2-3, with 9 bases fitting TRBD2. The CDR3 is made up of 16 amino acids. J was trimmed by 0 bases and V by 3 bases; bases with no gene match: 4. From germline, CDR1 is LNHDA and CDR2 SQIVND (reference sequence). The CDR3 DNA sequence: TGTGCCAGTAGTATTCGACTAGCGGCTAGCACAGATACGCAGTATTTT. It translates to CASSIRLAASTDTQYF.

The J gene is TRBJ2-7, the V gene TRBV4-3; 13 nucleotides agree with TRBD2. The CDR3 totals 16 residues. The ends lost 1 base at V and 2 bases at J; junction bases unmatched: 2. Germline V lookup: CDR1 LGHNA, CDR2 YSLEER. The CDR3, as DNA: TGCGCCAGCAGCCAAGGACTAGCGGGAGGCACCTACGAGCAGTACTTC. Encoded protein: CASSQGLAGGTYEQYF.

J is TRBJ2-1 and V is TRBV4-3; 8 bases line up with TRBD1. Germline values: CDR1 LGHNA, CDR2 YSLEER. The CDR3 is 15 amino acids. The junction had 8 bases not matched to a gene; V was cut back by 1 base and J by 9 bases. DNA for the CDR3: TGCGCCAGCAGCCAAGTCGGACAGGGTATAAGTGAGCAGTTCTTC. Amino acid sequence: CASSQVGQGISEQFF.

The CDR3 nucleotides read TGTGCCATCACTAACGGGGACAGGGGGTATGAAAAACTGTTTTTT. This codes for CAITNGDRGYEKLFF. The chain has TRBV10-3 and TRBJ1-4; TRBD1 agrees at 11 bases. CDR1 is ENHRY and CDR2 is SYGVKD in the germline V gene. Trimming took 7 bases from V and 6 from J; bases not matched to a gene: 7. The CDR3 contains 15 residues.

The rearrangement links TRBV4-3 to TRBJ2-1; 7 bases are a match to TRBD2. The CDR3 consists of 18 residues. Germline-derived CDR1 and CDR2 are LGHNA and YSLEER. V lost 0 bases, J lost 1 base, and 9 bases stayed unmatched. The CDR3, as DNA: TGCGCCAGCAGCCAAGATGATCCCAGCGGGATTTCCTACAATGAGCAGTTCTTC. It codes for CASSQDDPSGISYNEQFF.

V is TRBV6-5 and J is TRBJ1-3; D is perhaps TRBD1 (6 bases). Trimming removed 0 bases at V and 3 bases at J, with 12 bases between. The CDR3 runs to 16 residues. The germline gives CDR1 MNHEY, CDR2 SVGAGI. This chain's CDR3 is CASSYSRGALGNTIYF. In DNA, the CDR3 is TGTGCCAGCAGTTACTCCCGGGGGGCGCTTGGAAACACCATATATTTT.

There are a few counts of this clone. This chain connects TRBV7-9 to TRBJ1-4; D ambiguous. The CDR3 has 14 amino acids. CDR1 is SEHNR, CDR2 FQNEAQ, per germline (reference sequence). Trimming cost V 3 bases and J 3 bases, with 8 bases left between them. CDR3 protein: CASSLSQSNEKLFF. CDR3 in DNA: TGTGCCAGCAGCTTGAGTCAGTCTAATGAAAAACTGTTTTTT.

The chain uses TRBV10-2 and TRBJ1-1; D may be TRBD1 (6 bases). V lost 7 bases and J 1 base, leaving 13 bases between the germline ends. Per germline, CDR1 WSHSY and CDR2 SAAADI. The CDR3 is 14 amino acids. The CDR3 region has the DNA TGCGCCAGCAAGGTGGGGGGGCGGAACACTGAAGCTTTCTTT. This translates into CASKVGGRNTEAFF.

In this sample, this clone turned up a few times. CDR3 residues: CASSLATGVNTGELFF. The CDR3 DNA is TGTGCCAGCAGCTTAGCGACAGGGGTCAACACCGGGGAGCTGTTTTTT. The rearrangement links TRBV7-9 to TRBJ2-2, with TRBD1 matching 8 bases. The germline V gene encodes CDR1 SEHNR and CDR2 FQNEAQ (reference sequence). The CDR3 is 16 residues long. After removal of 0 bases from V and 2 bases from J, the junction contained 2 bases not matched to a gene. Full variable domain (remainder filled in from reference TRBV7-9 and TRBJ2-2): DTGVSQNPRHKITKRGQNVTFRCDPISEHNRLYWYRQTLGQGPEFLTYFQNEAQLEKSRLLSDRFSAERPKGSFSTLEIQRTEQGDSAMYLCASSLATGVNTGELFFGEGSRLTVL.

The chain recombines TRBV4-2 with TRBJ1-5; D remains ambiguous. The CDR3 runs 15 residues. The ends were cut back, 5 bases at V and 5 bases at J, with 16 bases in the middle. Germline lookup yields CDR1 LGHNA and CDR2 YNFKEQ. The CDR3 DNA follows: TGTGCCAGCAGCTCTTGGGTGAGATCTGATCAGCCCCAGCATTTT. Residues: CASSSWVRSDQPQHF.

This clone was found once. This sequence joins TRBV28 and TRBJ2-3; TRBD2 aligns across 10 bases. CDR1 is MDHEN, CDR2 SYDVKM, per germline. CDR3 length equals 15 residues. The V gene end was trimmed by 5 bases and the J gene end by 1 base; junction bases not matched to a gene: 3. CDR3 coding DNA: TGTGCCAGCAGTCTAGCGGGAGAGGGCACAGATACGCAGTATTTT. As protein: CASSLAGEGTDTQYF.

V and J are TRBV6-1 and TRBJ2-1; D is undetermined. The germline V gene encodes CDR1 MNHNS and CDR2 SASEGT. The V and J ends lost 2 bases and 13 bases respectively, with 9 bases between them. This CDR3 contains 11 residues. CDR3 sequence: CASSEPRTQFF. For the CDR3, the DNA is TGTGCCAGCAGTGAACCCCGCACCCAGTTCTTC.

This chain joins TRBV11-2 and TRBJ1-4; TRBD1 agrees at 8 bases. The CDR3 consists of 15 residues. After removal of 0 bases from V and 5 bases from J, the junction contained 2 bases not matched to a gene. Germline-derived CDR1 and CDR2 are SGHAT and FQNNGV. Here the CDR3 reads CASSLEDRVNEKLFF. The CDR3 DNA reads TGTGCCAGCAGCTTAGAGGACAGGGTGAATGAAAAACTGTTTTTT.

In this sample, this clone turned up a few times. This chain joins TRBV20-1 and TRBJ1-4; 7 nucleotides agree with TRBD1. Germline V gene sequence: CDR1 DFQATT, CDR2 SNEGSKA (reference sequence). V lost 8 bases, J lost 7 bases, and 1 base stayed unmatched. The CDR3 consists of 10 residues. This CDR3 reads CSQGGEKLFF. DNA for the CDR3: TGCAGTCAGGGGGGTGAAAAACTGTTTTTT.

This clone was seen only a few times. The chain combines TRBV4-1 with TRBJ1-1; 7 nucleotides line up with TRBD1. This CDR3 is 15 amino acids long. V dropped 4 bases and J dropped 1; count of bases not matched to a gene: 6. The germline V gene encodes CDR1 MGHRA and CDR2 YSYEKL. The CDR3 region is CASSPTDRRNTEAFF. The CDR3 DNA reads as TGCGCCAGCAGCCCTACGGACAGGAGGAACACTGAAGCTTTCTTT.

This clone was seen a handful of times. The V and J genes are TRBV6-5 and TRBJ1-4, with D possibly matching TRBD1 (6 bases). Germline V CDR1 and CDR2: MNHEY, SVGAGI. With 6 bases removed from V and 7 bases from J, the gap between germline ends came to 15 bases. The CDR3 spans 14 residues. The CDR3 region is CASSQTQGGEKLFF. CDR3 sequence (DNA): TGTGCCAGCAGCCAAACACAGGGAGGTGAAAAACTGTTTTTT.

This clone occurred a few times. The chain joins TRBV19 to TRBJ2-6, with D unresolved. The CDR3 length is 14 residues. Trimming stripped 8 bases from V and 0 bases from J, with 8 bases between. Germline CDR1 LNHDA, CDR2 SQIVND (reference sequence). CDR3 loop: CASQKSSGANVLTF. In DNA form, the CDR3 reads TGTGCCAGTCAGAAAAGCTCTGGGGCCAACGTCCTGACTTTC.

The chain uses TRBV10-3 and TRBJ2-1; no definite D call. The CDR3 totals 15 residues. V was clipped by 6 bases and J by 1 base, with 13 bases between them. In germline, CDR1 is ENHRY, CDR2 SYGVKD. This chain's CDR3 is CAISPSTRSYNEQFF. In DNA, the CDR3 is TGTGCCATCAGCCCTTCTACGAGGTCCTACAATGAGCAGTTCTTC.

The CDR3 is CASSYVRPSSGNTIYF. DNA of the CDR3: TGTGCCAGCAGTTACGTCAGGCCCAGCTCTGGAAACACCATATATTTT. V usage is TRBV6-5 and J usage is TRBJ1-3, with D unclear. The CDR3 contains 16 residues. V shed 2 bases and J shed 0 bases, with 11 bases lying between them. Per germline, CDR1 MNHEY and CDR2 SVGAGI.

The V call is TRBV7-6, the J call TRBJ2-2, with D perhaps given as TRBD1 or TRBD2 (5 bases each). V was pared by 1 base and J by 5 bases, with 11 bases between. CDR1 and CDR2 from the germline V gene are SGHVS and FNYEAQ. This CDR3 comprises 15 residues. The DNA of the CDR3 is TGTGCCAGCAGCTTAGTCTCGGGGCTGACCGGGGAGCTGTTTTTT. As protein: CASSLVSGLTGELFF.

The V and J genes are TRBV25-1 and TRBJ2-1; D unresolved. Germline CDR1 and CDR2: MGHDK and SYGVNS. V was shortened by 0 bases and J by 4 bases, with 13 bases between the two germline ends. CDR3 length equals 16 residues. CDR3 sequence reads: CASSEYAWRGYNEQFF. In DNA, the CDR3 is TGTGCCAGCAGTGAATATGCCTGGCGAGGATACAATGAGCAGTTCTTC.

The rearrangement links TRBV7-2 to TRBJ2-1, with TRBD2 identical over 11 bases. Germline trimming cut 0 bases from V and 0 bases from J; bases unmatched to any gene: 10. CDR3 length: 20 residues. Germline CDR1 SGHTA, CDR2 FQGNSA. This CDR3 is CASSLALNPSGRYSYNEQFF. The DNA for the CDR3 is TGTGCCAGCAGCTTAGCGTTAAATCCTAGCGGGAGGTACTCCTACAATGAGCAGTTCTTC.

This chain uses TRBV4-2 with TRBJ1-5; D might be TRBD1 (6 bases). Germline lookup yields CDR1 LGHNA and CDR2 YNFKEQ. The V end lost 1 base, the J end lost 5 bases, and 9 bases lay between the germline ends. The CDR3 contains 14 residues. The CDR3 reads CASSQGSGDQPQHF. The CDR3 region has the DNA TGTGCCAGCAGCCAAGGTTCAGGGGATCAGCCCCAGCATTTT.

The J gene is TRBJ1-2, the V gene TRBV6-4, with a weak D call TRBD1 (5 bases). CDR3 length: 16 amino acids. CDR1 is MRHNA, CDR2 SNTAGT, per germline. V dropped 6 bases and J dropped 0 bases, with 17 bases sitting between them. The CDR3 nucleotides are TGTGCCAGCAGATCAGACTACAGGAGCGCTAACTATGGCTACACCTTC. This encodes CASRSDYRSANYGYTF.

The rearrangement links TRBV7-6 to TRBJ2-7; 11 nucleotides align to TRBD2. Germline V lookup: CDR1 SGHVS, CDR2 FNYEAQ. J lost 2 bases, V lost 4 bases, and 4 bases had no gene match. The CDR3 extends over 15 amino acids. In DNA, the CDR3 is TGTGCCAGCAGCTCACGTAGCGGGGGGGCCTACGAGCAGTACTTC. It translates to CASSSRSGGAYEQYF.

The V gene is TRBV30, the J gene TRBJ1-1; TRBD1 agrees at 8 bases. From germline, CDR1 is GTSNPN and CDR2 SVGIG (reference sequence). V lost 2 bases and J lost 5; bases outside the gene matches: 7. The CDR3 totals 14 residues. In DNA form, the CDR3 reads TGTGCCTGGAGTACCGGACAGGGTTGGACTGAAGCTTTCTTT. This translates into CAWSTGQGWTEAFF. Based on the CDR3 plus reference TRBV30 and TRBJ1-1, the full variable domain is SQTIHQWPATLVQPVGSPLSLECTVEGTSNPNLYWYRQAAGRGLQLLFYSVGIGQISSEVPQNLSASRPQDRQFILSSKKLLLSDSGFYLCAWSTGQGWTEAFFGQGTRLTVV.

This clone was seen only once. The chain has TRBV28 and TRBJ1-1; 9 bases line up with TRBD1. This CDR3 is built from 14 residues. V gave up 7 bases and J gave up 4 bases; unmatched junction bases: 7. CDR1 MDHEN and CDR2 SYDVKM come from the germline V gene. The CDR3 nucleotides are TGTGCCAGCACCGTCGGACAGGGGAGCACTGAAGCTTTCTTT. This encodes CASTVGQGSTEAFF.

The rearrangement links TRBV9 to TRBJ2-1; the D is unclear. V dropped 0 bases and J dropped 2 bases, with 9 bases sitting between them. This CDR3 has 15 residues. In germline, CDR1 is SGDLS, CDR2 YYNGEE. CDR3: CASSVGSEPYNEQFF. CDR3 nucleotides: TGTGCCAGCAGCGTAGGCTCGGAGCCCTACAATGAGCAGTTCTTC.

In this sample, this clone turned up a few times. The CDR3 is CASSPSTGRLNTEAFF. The CDR3 DNA is TGTGCCAGCTCACCTTCTACAGGGCGATTGAACACTGAAGCTTTCTTT. The chain recombines TRBV18 with TRBJ1-1, with TRBD1 as a possible D gene (6 bases). Germline loops: CDR1 KGHSH, CDR2 LQKENI. Trimming cost V 3 bases and J 0 bases, with 14 bases left between them. This CDR3 is built from 16 residues.

The chain is built from TRBV25-1 and TRBJ1-2; D is unclear. Looked up from germline, CDR1 is MGHDK and CDR2 is SYGVNS. V was trimmed by 5 bases and J by 2 bases, leaving 6 bases between them. The CDR3 is 12 amino acids. CDR3 region: CASSRPNYGYTF. The CDR3 coding sequence is TGTGCCAGCAGTCGACCAAACTATGGCTACACCTTC.

The chain couples TRBV6-6 to TRBJ2-2; no firm D call. This CDR3 has 13 amino acids. From germline, CDR1 is MNHNY and CDR2 SVGAGI (reference sequence). The germline V and J ends were trimmed by 0 bases and 6 bases, with 5 bases remaining between them. Here the CDR3 reads CASSYSKAGELFF. The CDR3 nucleotides are TGTGCCAGCAGTTACTCGAAGGCCGGGGAGCTGTTTTTT.